The next 5 T cell receptor beta chains were all read from a single sample in a study of vaccination and CD4 T cells after COVID-19. CD4+ T cells that had been cultured provided DNA sequenced with the Oncomine TCR Beta short-read assay. TCRdb analysed the PCR reads with MiXCR anew, one entry per CDR3 protein. The sample holds more than 12,000 distinct CDR3 sequences, about 56% seen once. As for treatment: roughly 11-day PBMC culture with coronavirus spike peptide pools or control peptides (ViraFEST assay). Their specific antigens are unknown. Sequences were derived from CD4+ T cells from blood, cultured in vitro, sampled before SARS-CoV-2 vaccination. All receptors come from a human donor who had recovered from COVID-19.

The chain combines TRBV9 with TRBJ2-3; TRBD2 matches 8 bases. This CDR3 is 16 amino acids long. Germline values: CDR1 SGDLS, CDR2 YYNGEE. J was trimmed by 6 bases and V by 0 bases; bases with no gene match: 9. The CDR3 DNA reads as TGTGCCAGCAGCGTAGGCCCCTCGGGAGGGGGGGATACGCAGTATTTT. It translates to CASSVGPSGGGDTQYF.

A few counts support this clonotype. The rearrangement uses TRBV19 and TRBJ1-1; weak D call: TRBD1 (5 bases). Germline loops: CDR1 LNHDA, CDR2 SQIVND (reference sequence). V was shortened by 7 bases and J by 2 bases, with 14 bases between the two germline ends. There are 14 residues in the CDR3. This CDR3 is CASIQGGLNTEAFF. CDR3 in DNA: TGTGCCAGTATTCAGGGCGGGTTAAACACTGAAGCTTTCTTT. The whole variable domain, remainder taken from reference TRBV19 and TRBJ1-1, is DGGITQSPKYLFRKEGQNVTLSCEQNLNHDAMYWYRQDPGQGLRLIYYSQIVNDFQKGDIAEGYSVSREKKESFPLTVTSAQKNPTAFYLCASIQGGLNTEAFFGQGTRLTVV.

The V and J genes are TRBV20-1 and TRBJ2-3; D might be TRBD2 (6 bases). Germline V gene lookup returns CDR1 DFQATT and CDR2 SNEGSKA (reference sequence). CDR3 length equals 15 residues. V gave up 3 bases and J gave up 0 bases, with 13 bases separating them. The CDR3 reads CSARRASDSTDTQYF. In DNA form, the CDR3 reads TGCAGTGCTAGGAGGGCTAGCGACAGCACAGATACGCAGTATTTT.

This clonotype occurred once. V usage is TRBV19 and J usage is TRBJ1-5; D unresolved. This CDR3 is 15 amino acids long. The germline V gene encodes CDR1 LNHDA and CDR2 SQIVND (reference sequence). The ends were cut back, 3 bases at V and 0 bases at J, with 9 bases in the middle. DNA for the CDR3: TGTGCCAGTAGTATTTCAAGTAATAGCAATCAGCCCCAGCATTTT. Translating it yields CASSISSNSNQPQHF.

This rearrangement joins TRBV20-1 to TRBJ2-5; possible D gene TRBD1, 5 bases. The germline V and J ends were trimmed by 4 bases and 2 bases, with 14 bases remaining between them. The germline V gene has CDR1 DFQATT and CDR2 SNEGSKA (reference sequence). There are 14 residues in the CDR3. The chain's CDR3 is CSAIQNDRQETQYF. The DNA for the CDR3 is TGCAGTGCTATCCAAAACGACAGACAAGAGACCCAGTACTTC.